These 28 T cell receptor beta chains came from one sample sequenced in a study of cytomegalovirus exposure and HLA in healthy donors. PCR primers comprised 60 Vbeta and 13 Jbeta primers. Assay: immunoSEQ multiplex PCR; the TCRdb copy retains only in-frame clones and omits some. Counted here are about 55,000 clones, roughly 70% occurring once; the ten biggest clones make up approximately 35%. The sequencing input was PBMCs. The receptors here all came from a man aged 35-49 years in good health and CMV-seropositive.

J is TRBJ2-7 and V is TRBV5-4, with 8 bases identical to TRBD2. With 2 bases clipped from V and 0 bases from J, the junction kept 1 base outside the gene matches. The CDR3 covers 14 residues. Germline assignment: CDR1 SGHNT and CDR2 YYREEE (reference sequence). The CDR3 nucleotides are TGTGCCAGCAGCTTAGGACTAGCCTCCTACGAGCAGTACTTC. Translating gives CASSLGLASYEQYF.

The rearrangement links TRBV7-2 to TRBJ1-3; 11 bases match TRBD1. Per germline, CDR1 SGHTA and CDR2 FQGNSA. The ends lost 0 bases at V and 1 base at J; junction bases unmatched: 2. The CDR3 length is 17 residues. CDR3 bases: TGTGCCAGCAGCTTAGCGGGGACAGGGGGGTCTGGAAACACCATATATTTT. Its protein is CASSLAGTGGSGNTIYF.

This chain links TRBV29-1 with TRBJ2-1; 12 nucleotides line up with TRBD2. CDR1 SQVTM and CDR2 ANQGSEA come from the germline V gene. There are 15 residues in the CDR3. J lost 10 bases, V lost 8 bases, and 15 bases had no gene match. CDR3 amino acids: CSTDQSSGGAGEQFF. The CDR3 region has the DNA TGCAGCACCGACCAGTCTAGCGGGGGGGCAGGGGAGCAGTTCTTC.

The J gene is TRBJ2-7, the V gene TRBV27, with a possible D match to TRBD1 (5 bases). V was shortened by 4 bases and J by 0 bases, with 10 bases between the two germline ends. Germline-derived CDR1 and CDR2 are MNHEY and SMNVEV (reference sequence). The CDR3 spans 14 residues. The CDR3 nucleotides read TGTGCCAGCAGTTCCCCCACAGGCTCCTACGAGCAGTACTTC. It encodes CASSSPTGSYEQYF.

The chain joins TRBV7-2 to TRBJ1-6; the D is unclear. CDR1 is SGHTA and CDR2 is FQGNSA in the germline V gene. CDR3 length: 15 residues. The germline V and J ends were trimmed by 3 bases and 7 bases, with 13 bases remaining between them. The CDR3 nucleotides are TGTGCCAGCAGCTTGAGTTCCCCAAGAAATTCACCCCTCCACTTT. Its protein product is CASSLSSPRNSPLHF.

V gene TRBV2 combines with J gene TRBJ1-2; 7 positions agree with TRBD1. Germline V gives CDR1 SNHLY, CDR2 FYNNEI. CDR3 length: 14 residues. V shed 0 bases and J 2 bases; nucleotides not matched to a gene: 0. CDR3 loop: CASSEATGNYGYTF. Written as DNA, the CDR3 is TGTGCCAGCAGTGAAGCGACAGGGAACTATGGCTACACCTTC.

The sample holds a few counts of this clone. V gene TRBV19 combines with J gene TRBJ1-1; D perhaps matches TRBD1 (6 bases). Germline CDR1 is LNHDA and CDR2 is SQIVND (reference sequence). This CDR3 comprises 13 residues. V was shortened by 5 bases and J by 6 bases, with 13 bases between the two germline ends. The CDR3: CASSPQGPSEAFF. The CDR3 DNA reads TGTGCCAGTAGTCCTCAGGGGCCGTCTGAAGCTTTCTTT.

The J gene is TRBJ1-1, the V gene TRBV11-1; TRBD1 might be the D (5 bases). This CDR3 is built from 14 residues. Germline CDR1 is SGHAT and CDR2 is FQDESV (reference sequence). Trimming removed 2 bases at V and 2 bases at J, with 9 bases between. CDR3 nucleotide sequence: TGTGCCAGCAGCTTAAGACAGTTAAACACTGAAGCTTTCTTT. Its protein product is CASSLRQLNTEAFF.

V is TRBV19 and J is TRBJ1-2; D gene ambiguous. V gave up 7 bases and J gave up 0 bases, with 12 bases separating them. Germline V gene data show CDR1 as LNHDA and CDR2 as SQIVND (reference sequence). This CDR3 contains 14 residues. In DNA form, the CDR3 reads TGTGCCAGTACCCAGCAGACAACTAACTATGGCTACACCTTC. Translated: CASTQQTTNYGYTF.

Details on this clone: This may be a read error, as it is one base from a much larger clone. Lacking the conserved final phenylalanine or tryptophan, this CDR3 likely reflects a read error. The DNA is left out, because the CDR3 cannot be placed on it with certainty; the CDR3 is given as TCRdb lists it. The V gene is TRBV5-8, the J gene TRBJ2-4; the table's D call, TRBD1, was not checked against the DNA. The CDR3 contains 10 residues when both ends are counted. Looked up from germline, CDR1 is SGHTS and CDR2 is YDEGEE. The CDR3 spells CASSDTLRLS.

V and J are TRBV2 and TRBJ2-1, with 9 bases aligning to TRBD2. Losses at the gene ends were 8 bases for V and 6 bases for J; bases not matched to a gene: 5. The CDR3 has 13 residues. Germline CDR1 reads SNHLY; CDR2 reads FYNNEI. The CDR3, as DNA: TGTGCCAGCGTGGCGGGGGGGTCCAATGAGCAGTTCTTC. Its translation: CASVAGGSNEQFF.

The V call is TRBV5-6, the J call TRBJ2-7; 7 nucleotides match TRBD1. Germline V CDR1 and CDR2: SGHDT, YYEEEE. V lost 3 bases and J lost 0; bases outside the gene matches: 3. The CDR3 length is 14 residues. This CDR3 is CASSSGTDSYEQYF. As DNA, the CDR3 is TGTGCCAGCAGCTCGGGGACAGACTCCTACGAGCAGTACTTC.

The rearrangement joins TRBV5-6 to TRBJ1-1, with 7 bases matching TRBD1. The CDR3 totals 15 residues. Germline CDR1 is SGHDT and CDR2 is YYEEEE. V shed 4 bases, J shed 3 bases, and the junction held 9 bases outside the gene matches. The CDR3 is CASSRRGGGDTEAFF. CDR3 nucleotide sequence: TGTGCCAGCAGCCGACGAGGGGGCGGTGACACTGAAGCTTTCTTT.

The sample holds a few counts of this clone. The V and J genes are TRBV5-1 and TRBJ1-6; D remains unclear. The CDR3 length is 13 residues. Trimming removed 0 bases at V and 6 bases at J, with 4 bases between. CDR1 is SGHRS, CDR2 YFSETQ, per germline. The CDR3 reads CASSLGVNSPLHF. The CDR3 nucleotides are TGCGCCAGCAGCTTGGGCGTTAATTCACCCCTCCACTTT.

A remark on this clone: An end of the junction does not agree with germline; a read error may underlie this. The CDR3 region is CASSLGLAGAYNEQFF. The DNA of the CDR3 is TGTGCTAGCAGCCTGGGACTAGCGGGCGCCTACAATGAGCAGTTCTTC. This rearrangement joins TRBV7-7 to TRBJ2-1; 12 bases line up with TRBD2. Germline assignment: CDR1 SSHAT and CDR2 FNYEAQ (reference sequence). The CDR3 sequence is 16 residues long.

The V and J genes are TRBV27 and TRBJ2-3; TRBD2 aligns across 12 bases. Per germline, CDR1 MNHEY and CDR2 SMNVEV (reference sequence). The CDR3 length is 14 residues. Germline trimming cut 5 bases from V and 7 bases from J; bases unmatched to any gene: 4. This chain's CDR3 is CASSLGLAGYTQYF. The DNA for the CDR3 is TGTGCCAGCAGTCTAGGACTAGCGGGGTATACGCAGTATTTT.

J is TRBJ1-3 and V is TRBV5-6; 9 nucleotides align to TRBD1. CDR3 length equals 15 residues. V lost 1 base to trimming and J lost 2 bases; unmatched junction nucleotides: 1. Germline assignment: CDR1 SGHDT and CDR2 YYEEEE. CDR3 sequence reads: CASSLWTGAGNTIYF. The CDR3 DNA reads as TGTGCCAGCAGCTTGTGGACAGGGGCTGGAAACACCATATATTTT.

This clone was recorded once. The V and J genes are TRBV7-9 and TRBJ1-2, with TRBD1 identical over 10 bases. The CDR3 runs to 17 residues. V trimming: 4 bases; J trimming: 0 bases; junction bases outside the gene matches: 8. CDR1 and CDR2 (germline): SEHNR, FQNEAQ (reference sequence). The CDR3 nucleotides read TGTGCCAGCAGCTCCTCGGGACAGGGGACCTCTAACTATGGCTACACCTTC. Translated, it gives CASSSSGQGTSNYGYTF.

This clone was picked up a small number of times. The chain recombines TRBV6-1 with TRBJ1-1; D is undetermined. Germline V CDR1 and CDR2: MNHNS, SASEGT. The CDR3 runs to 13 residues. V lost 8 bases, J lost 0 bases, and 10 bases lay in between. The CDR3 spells CASEEPVNTEAFF. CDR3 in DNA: TGTGCCAGCGAAGAGCCCGTGAACACTGAAGCTTTCTTT.

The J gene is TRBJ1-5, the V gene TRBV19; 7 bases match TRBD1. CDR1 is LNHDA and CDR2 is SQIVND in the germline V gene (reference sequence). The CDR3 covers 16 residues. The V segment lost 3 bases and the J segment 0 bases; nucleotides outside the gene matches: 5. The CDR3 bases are TGTGCCAGTAGTATGGACAGGCCATATAGCAATCAGCCCCAGCATTTT. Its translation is CASSMDRPYSNQPQHF.

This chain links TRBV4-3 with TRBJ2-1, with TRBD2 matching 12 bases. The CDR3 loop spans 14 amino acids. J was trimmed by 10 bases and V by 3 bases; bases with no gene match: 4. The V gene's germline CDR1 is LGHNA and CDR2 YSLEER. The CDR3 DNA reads TGCGCCAGCAGCCACTTTGGGACTAGCGGGGAGCAGTTCTTC. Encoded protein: CASSHFGTSGEQFF.

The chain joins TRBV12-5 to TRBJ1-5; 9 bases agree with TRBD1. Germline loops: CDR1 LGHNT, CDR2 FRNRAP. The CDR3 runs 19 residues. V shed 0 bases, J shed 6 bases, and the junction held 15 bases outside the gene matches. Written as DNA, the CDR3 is TGTGCTAGTGGTTTGGTACAGTCCTTACCCGGGACAGGGACTCAGCCCCAGCATTTT. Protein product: CASGLVQSLPGTGTQPQHF.

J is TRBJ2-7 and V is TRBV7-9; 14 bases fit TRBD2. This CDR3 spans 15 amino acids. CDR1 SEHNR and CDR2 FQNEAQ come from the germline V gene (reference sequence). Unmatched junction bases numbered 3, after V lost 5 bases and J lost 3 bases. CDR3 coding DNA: TGTGCCAGCAGCGGGGGGACTAGCGGGGGCTACGAGCAGTACTTC. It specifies CASSGGTSGGYEQYF.

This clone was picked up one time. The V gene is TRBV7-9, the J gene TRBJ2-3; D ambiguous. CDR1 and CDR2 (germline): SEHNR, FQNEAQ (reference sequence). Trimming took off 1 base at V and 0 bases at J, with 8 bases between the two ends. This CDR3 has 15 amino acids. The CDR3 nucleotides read TGTGCCAGCAGCTTAGTAACATCTAGCACAGATACGCAGTATTTT. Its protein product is CASSLVTSSTDTQYF.

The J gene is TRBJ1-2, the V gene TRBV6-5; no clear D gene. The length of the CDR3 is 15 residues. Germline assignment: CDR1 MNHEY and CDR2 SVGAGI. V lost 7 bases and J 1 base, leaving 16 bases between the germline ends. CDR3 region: CASTRSPAGNYGYTF. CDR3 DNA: TGTGCCAGCACCCGGTCTCCGGCGGGTAACTATGGCTACACCTTC.

The CDR3 is CSVDNAGGRNTEAFF. The CDR3 nucleotides read TGCAGCGTTGATAACGCAGGGGGCCGGAACACTGAAGCTTTCTTT. This rearrangement joins TRBV29-1 to TRBJ1-1; 8 positions agree with TRBD1. V lost 3 bases to trimming and J lost 1 base; unmatched junction nucleotides: 7. The CDR3 has 15 residues. Germline lookup yields CDR1 SQVTM and CDR2 ANQGSEA. Full variable domain (rest looked up from reference TRBV29-1 and TRBJ1-1): SAVISQKPSRDICQRGTSLTIQCQVDSQVTMMFWYRQQPGQSLTLIATANQGSEATYESGFVIDKFPISRPNLTFSTLTVSNMSPEDSSIYLCSVDNAGGRNTEAFFGQGTRLTVV.

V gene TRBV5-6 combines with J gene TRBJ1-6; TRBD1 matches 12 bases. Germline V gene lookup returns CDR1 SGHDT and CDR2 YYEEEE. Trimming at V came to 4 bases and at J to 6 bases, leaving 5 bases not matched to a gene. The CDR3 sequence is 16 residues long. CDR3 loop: CASSPGQGAANSPLHF. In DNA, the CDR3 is TGTGCCAGCAGCCCGGGACAGGGGGCTGCTAATTCACCCCTCCACTTT.

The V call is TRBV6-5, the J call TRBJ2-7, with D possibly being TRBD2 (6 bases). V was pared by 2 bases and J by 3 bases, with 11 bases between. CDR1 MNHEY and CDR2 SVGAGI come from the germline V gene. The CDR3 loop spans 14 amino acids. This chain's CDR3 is CASSYGRGDYEQYF. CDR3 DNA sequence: TGTGCCAGCAGTTACGGGCGGGGTGACTACGAGCAGTACTTC.